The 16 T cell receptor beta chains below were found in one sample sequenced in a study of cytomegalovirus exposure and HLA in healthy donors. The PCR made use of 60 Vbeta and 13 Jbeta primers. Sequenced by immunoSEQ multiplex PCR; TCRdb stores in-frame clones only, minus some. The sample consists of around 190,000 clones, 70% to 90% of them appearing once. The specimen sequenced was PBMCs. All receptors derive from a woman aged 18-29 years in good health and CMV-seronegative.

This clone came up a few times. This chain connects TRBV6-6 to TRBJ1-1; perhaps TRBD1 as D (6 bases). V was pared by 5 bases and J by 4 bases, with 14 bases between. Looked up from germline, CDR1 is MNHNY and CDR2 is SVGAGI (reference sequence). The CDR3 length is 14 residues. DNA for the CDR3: TGTGCCAGCAGTCGGGACACCGAAAGCACTGAAGCTTTCTTT. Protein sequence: CASSRDTESTEAFF.

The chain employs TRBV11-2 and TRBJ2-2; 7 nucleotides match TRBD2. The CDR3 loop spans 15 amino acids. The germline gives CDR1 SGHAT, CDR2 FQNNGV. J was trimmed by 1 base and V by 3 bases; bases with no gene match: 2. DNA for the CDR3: TGTGCCAGCAGCTTCACGGGAGGGAACACCGGGGAGCTGTTTTTT. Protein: CASSFTGGNTGELFF. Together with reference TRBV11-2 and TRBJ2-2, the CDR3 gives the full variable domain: EAGVAQSPRYKIIEKRQSVAFWCNPISGHATLYWYQQILGQGPKLLIQFQNNGVVDDSQLPKDRFSAERLKGVDSTLKIQPAKLEDSAVYLCASSFTGGNTGELFFGEGSRLTVL.

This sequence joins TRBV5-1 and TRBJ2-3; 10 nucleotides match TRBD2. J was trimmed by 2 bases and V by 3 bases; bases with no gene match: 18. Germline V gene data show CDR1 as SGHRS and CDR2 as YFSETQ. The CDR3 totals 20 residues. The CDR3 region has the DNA TGCGCCAGCAGCTATTCGGTTTTAGGACTAGCGGAACTGGCCACAGATACGCAGTATTTT. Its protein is CASSYSVLGLAELATDTQYF.

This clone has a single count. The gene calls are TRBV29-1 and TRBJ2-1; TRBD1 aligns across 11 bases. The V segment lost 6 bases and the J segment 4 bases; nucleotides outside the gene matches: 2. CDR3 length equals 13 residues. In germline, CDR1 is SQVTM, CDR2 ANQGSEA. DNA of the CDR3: TGCAGCGTAGGGACAGGGGGATACAATGAGCAGTTCTTC. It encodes CSVGTGGYNEQFF.

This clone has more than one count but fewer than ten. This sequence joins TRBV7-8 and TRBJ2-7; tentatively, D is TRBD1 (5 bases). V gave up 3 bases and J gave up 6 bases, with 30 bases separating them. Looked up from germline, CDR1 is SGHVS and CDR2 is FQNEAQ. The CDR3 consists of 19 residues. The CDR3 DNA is TGTGCCAGCAGCTTTTACGGCCCCCTCCGCCCCGGCAGGGCCGTCGAGCAGTACTTC. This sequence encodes CASSFYGPLRPGRAVEQYF.

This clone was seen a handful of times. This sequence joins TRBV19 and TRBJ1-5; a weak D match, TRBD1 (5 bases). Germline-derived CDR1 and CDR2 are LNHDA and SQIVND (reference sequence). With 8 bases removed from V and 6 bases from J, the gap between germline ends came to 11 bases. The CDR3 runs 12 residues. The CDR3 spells CASWDGGQPQHF. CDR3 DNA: TGTGCCAGTTGGGACGGGGGTCAGCCCCAGCATTTT.

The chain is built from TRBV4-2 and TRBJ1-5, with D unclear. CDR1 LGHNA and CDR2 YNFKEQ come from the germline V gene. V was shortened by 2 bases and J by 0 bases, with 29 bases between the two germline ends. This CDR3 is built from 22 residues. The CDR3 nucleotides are TGTGCCAGCAGCCAAACACTCAAGGTTGGCGCGGTCGCTCAATCTAGCAATCAGCCCCAGCATTTT. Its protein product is CASSQTLKVGAVAQSSNQPQHF.

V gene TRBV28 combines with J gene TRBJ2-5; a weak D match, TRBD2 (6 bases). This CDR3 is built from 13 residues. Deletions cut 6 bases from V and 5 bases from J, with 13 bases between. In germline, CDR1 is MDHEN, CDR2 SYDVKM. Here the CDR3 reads CASSWGGDETQYF. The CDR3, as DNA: TGTGCCAGCAGCTGGGGCGGGGATGAGACCCAGTACTTC.

CDR3 in amino acids: CASSLVSREQFF. In DNA, the CDR3 is TGTGCCAGCAGCTTAGTCAGCAGGGAGCAGTTCTTC. This sequence joins TRBV7-9 and TRBJ2-1; D uncertain. The CDR3 loop spans 12 amino acids. The V gene lost 1 base and the J gene lost 10 bases, with 8 bases spanning the gap. Germline CDR1 reads SEHNR; CDR2 reads FQNEAQ (reference sequence).

As DNA, the CDR3 is TGCGCCAGCAGCCAAGATACGGGACAGGCCTACGAGCAGTACTTC. Its translation: CASSQDTGQAYEQYF. The chain recombines TRBV4-3 with TRBJ2-7; the match to TRBD1 covers 8 bases. J gave up 2 bases and V 0 bases, and 3 bases lay outside the gene matches. Germline lookup yields CDR1 LGHNA and CDR2 YSLEER. This CDR3 region has 15 residues.

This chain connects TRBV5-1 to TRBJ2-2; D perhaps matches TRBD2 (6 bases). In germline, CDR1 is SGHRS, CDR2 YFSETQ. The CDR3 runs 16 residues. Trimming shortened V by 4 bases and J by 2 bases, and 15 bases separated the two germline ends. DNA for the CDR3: TGCGCCAGCAGCCACGCGGGGCTATTAAACACCGGGGAGCTGTTTTTT. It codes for CASSHAGLLNTGELFF.

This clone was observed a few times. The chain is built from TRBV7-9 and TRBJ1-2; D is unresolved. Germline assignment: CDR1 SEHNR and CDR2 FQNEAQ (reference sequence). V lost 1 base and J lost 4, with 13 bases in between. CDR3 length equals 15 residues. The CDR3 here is CASSLVDKPVYGYTF. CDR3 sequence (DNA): TGTGCCAGCAGCTTAGTAGACAAGCCTGTCTATGGCTACACCTTC. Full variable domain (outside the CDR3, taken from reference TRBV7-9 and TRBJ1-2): DTGVSQNPRHKITKRGQNVTFRCDPISEHNRLYWYRQTLGQGPEFLTYFQNEAQLEKSRLLSDRFSAERPKGSFSTLEIQRTEQGDSAMYLCASSLVDKPVYGYTFGSGTRLTVV.

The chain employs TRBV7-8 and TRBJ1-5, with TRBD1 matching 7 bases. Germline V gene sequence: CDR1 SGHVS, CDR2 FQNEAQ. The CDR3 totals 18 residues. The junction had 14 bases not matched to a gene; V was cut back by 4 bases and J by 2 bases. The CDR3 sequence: CASSSRGPGRTGNQPQHF. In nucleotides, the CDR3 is TGTGCCAGCAGCTCTAGGGGGCCAGGACGGACGGGCAATCAGCCCCAGCATTTT.

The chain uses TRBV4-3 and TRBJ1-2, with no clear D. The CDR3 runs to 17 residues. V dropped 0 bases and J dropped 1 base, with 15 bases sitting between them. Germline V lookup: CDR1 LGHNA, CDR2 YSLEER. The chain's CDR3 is CASSQDVAGSGNYGYTF. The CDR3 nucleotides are TGCGCCAGCAGCCAAGATGTCGCGGGCAGCGGTAACTATGGCTACACCTTC.

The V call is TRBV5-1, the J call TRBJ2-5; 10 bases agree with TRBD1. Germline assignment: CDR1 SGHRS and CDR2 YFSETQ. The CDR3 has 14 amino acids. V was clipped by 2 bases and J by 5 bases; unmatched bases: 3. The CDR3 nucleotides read TGCGCCAGCAGCTTCGGGACAGGGGAGGAGACCCAGTACTTC. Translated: CASSFGTGEETQYF.

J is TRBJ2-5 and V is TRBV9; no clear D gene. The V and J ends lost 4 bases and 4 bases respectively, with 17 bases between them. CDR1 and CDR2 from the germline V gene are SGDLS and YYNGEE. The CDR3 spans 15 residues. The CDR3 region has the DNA TGTGCCAGCAGCTCAGGCCCCTCCAGAAGAGAGACCCAGTACTTC. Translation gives CASSSGPSRRETQYF. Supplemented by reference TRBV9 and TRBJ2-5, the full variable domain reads DSGVTQTPKHLITATGQRVTLRCSPRSGDLSVYWYQQSLDQGLQFLIQYYNGEERAKGNILERFSAQQFPDLHSELNLSSLELGDSALYFCASSSGPSRRETQYFGPGTRLLVL.